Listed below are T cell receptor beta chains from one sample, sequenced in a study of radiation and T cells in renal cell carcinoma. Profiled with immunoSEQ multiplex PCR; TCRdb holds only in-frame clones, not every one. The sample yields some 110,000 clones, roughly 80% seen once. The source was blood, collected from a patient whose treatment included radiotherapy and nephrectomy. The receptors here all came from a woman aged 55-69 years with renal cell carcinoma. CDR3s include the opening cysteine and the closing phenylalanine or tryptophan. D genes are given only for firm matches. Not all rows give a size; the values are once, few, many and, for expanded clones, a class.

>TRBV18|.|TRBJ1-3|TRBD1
TGTGCCAGCTCACTCAGACAGGGTCAGAATATCGGAAACACCATATATTTT
CASSLRQGQNIGNTIYF
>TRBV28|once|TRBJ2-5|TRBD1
TGTGCCAGCAGCCTTGACAGGGTTGGGGAGACCCAGTACTTC
CASSLDRVGETQYF
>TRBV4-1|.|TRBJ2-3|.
TGCGCCAGCAGCCAAGATTGGGCAGGAGGTCTCACAGATACGCAGTATTTT
CASSQDWAGGLTDTQYF
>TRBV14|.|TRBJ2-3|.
TGTGCCAGCAGCCAAGGAAACAACGCCGATACGCAGTATTTT
CASSQGNNADTQYF
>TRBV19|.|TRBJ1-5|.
TGTGCCAGTAGTATCTACAGGGACGGCAATCAGCCCCAGCATTTT
CASSIYRDGNQPQHF
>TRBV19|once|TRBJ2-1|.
TGTGCCAGTAGTATAGACTCCACCCCCGCGGGGAGCTCCTACAATGAGCAGTTCTTC
CASSIDSTPAGSSYNEQFF
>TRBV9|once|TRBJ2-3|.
TGTGCCAGCAGCCTAGGGGGATTATCTGCAGATACGCAGTATTTT
CASSLGGLSADTQYF
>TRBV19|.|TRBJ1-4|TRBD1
TGTGCCAGCGGACAGGGGTTGGCTAATGAAAAACTGTTTTTT
CASGQGLANEKLFF
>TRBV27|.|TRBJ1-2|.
TGTGCCAGCACCTCGGGGGGGCTGGGATATGGCTACACCTTC
CASTSGGLGYGYTF
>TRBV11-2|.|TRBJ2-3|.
TGTGCCAGCAGCCCTGGATCGGGTCCCACAGATACGCAGTATTTT
CASSPGSGPTDTQYF
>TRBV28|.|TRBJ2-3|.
TGTGCCACCTTTAAACAGGGCACAGATACGCAGTATTTT
CATFKQGTDTQYF
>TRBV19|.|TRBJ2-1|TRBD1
TGTGCCAGCGACAGGGGAGCGGACAATGAGCAGTTCTTC
CASDRGADNEQFF
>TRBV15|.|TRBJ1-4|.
TGTGCCACCAGCAGAGCACAGAGTACCGTGAAGGGCAAACTGTTTTTT
CATSRAQSTVKGKLFF
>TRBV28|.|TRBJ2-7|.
TGTGCCAGCAGTTTATGGGAGGGGCGACCCTACGAGCAGTACTTC
CASSLWEGRPYEQYF
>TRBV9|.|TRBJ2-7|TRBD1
TGTGCCAGCAGCGTAGGGGCAGGGGGCAGGTACGAGCAGTACTTC
CASSVGAGGRYEQYF
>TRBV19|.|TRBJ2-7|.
TGTGCCAGTAGTATAGAGGGACAAATCTACGAGCAGTACTTC
CASSIEGQIYEQYF
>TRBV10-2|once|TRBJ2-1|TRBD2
TGCGCCAGCTGGACAGGGGAACTAGCGGGGGGTCGGGATGAGCAGTTCTTC
CASWTGELAGGRDEQFF
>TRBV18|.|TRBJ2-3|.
TGTGCCAGCTCACCCGCAGATACGCAGTATTTT
CASSPADTQYF
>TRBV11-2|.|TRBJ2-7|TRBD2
TGTGCCAGCAGCCACGGACTAGCGGGGACCTACGAGCAGTACTTC
CASSHGLAGTYEQYF
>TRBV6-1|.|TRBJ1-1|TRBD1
TGTGCCAGCCTTTCAGTGAACAGGGGATTAGCTTTCTTT
CASLSVNRGLAFF
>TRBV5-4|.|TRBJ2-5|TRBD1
TGTGCCAGCAGCTTGATCACAGGGGTTAGCCGTGAGGCCCAGTACTTC
CASSLITGVSREAQYF
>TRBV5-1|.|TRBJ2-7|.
TGCGCCAGCAGCTTGGTACGGGGGAGCTCCTACGAGCAGTACTTC
CASSLVRGSSYEQYF
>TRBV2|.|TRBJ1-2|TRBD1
TGTGCCAGCAGTGAAGGAGGACAGGGATTTTATGGCTACACCTTC
CASSEGGQGFYGYTF
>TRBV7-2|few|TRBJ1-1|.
TGTGCCAGCAGCTCAGCAGGGGTCCAAAACACTGAAGCTTTCTTT
CASSSAGVQNTEAFF
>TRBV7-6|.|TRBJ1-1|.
TGTGCCAGCAGCCGAACGTGGGACACTGAAGCTTTCTTT
CASSRTWDTEAFF
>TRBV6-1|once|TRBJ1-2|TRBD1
TGTGCCAGCACCCGAGACAGGGATCGATATGGCTACACCTTC
CASTRDRDRYGYTF
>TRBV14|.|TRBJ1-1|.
TGTGCCAGCAGCCAAGGATACCGTACTGAAGCTTTCTTT
CASSQGYRTEAFF
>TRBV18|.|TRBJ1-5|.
TGTGCCAGCTCAAACAGGGAGTTTGGCAATCAGCCCCAGCATTTT
CASSNREFGNQPQHF
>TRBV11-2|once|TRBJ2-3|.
TGTGCCAGCAGCTTAGTTTATCGGGGAAGCACAGATACGCAGTATTTT
CASSLVYRGSTDTQYF
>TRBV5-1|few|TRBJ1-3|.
TGCGCCAGCAGCTTGGATATGGGCTCTGGAAACACCATATATTTT
CASSLDMGSGNTIYF
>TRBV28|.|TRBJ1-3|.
TGTGCCAGCAGTCCCACCTGGGGGGCGGGTGGAAACACCATATATTTT
CASSPTWGAGGNTIYF
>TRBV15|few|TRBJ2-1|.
TGTGCCACCAGCAGAGATAAGGAGGGCCCCAATGAGCAGTTCTTC
CATSRDKEGPNEQFF
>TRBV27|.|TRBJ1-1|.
TGTGCCAGCAGTTTGACAGGCGGGATGGGGACTGAAGCTTTCTTT
CASSLTGGMGTEAFF
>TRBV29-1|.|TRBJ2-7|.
TGCAGCGTGAGGGGAGCCTACGAGCAGTACTTC
CSVRGAYEQYF
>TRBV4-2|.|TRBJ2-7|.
TGTGCCAGCAGCCAAGATCCGGGGGGCCGAACCTACGAGCAGTACTTC
CASSQDPGGRTYEQYF
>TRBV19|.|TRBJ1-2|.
TGTGCCAGTAGTATCCCAGGGAACTATGGCTACACCTTC
CASSIPGNYGYTF
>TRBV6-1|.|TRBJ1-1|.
TGTGCCAGCAGTGCATACCCTGGAGCAGGGAGGGGGGTGAACACTGAAGCTTTCTTT
CASSAYPGAGRGVNTEAFF
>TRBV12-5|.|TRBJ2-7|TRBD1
TGTGCTAGTGGTTTGAGGGGACAGGGGGAACCCTCTTTAAGCTCCTACGAGCAGTACTTC
CASGLRGQGEPSLSSYEQYF
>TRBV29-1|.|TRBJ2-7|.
TGCAGCGTTGAAGATTGGTTCTACGAGCAGTACTTC
CSVEDWFYEQYF
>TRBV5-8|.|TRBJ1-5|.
TGTGCCAGCAGCTTGGAGTTGGGTCCCGGTAATCAGCCCCAGCATTTT
CASSLELGPGNQPQHF
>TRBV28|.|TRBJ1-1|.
TGTGCCAGCACTTCGCCTGTATGGGAAGCTTTCTTT
CASTSPVWEAFF
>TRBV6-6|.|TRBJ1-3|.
TGTGCCAGCAGCCAAGGGACGGATCCCTCTGGAAACACCATATATTTT
CASSQGTDPSGNTIYF
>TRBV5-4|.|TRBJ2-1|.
TGTGCCAGCAGCTTTGACGGTAGCTCCTACAATGAGCAGTTCTTC
CASSFDGSSYNEQFF
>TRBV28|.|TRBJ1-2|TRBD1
TGTGCCAGCAGTTTATGGACAGGGGGAAAATATGGCTACACCTTC
CASSLWTGGKYGYTF
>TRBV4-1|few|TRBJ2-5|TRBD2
TGCGCCAGCAGCTTAGCGGGAGGAGAGACCCAGTACTTC
CASSLAGGETQYF
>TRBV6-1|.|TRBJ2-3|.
TGTGCCAGCAGTGAAGGCGTAACCAGCACAGATACGCAGTATTTT
CASSEGVTSTDTQYF
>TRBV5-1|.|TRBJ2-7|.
TGCGCCAGCAGCTTGGAAGAAGTTCTCTACGAGCAGTACTTC
CASSLEEVLYEQYF
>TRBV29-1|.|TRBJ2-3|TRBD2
TGCAGCGCGTACCCGGGACTAGGAATAGATACGCAGTATTTT
CSAYPGLGIDTQYF
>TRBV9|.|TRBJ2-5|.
TGTGCCAGCAGCGTAGTGGGTAGCCGGGGTGAGACCCAGTACTTC
CASSVVGSRGETQYF
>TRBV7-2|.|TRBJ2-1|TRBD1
TGTGCCAGTCACCCTCCCCCCCGAGGACAGGGGGTCAATGAGCAGTTCTTC
CASHPPPRGQGVNEQFF
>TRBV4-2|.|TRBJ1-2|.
TGTGCCAGCAGCCAAGAGAGAGGGAGTATTGGGGGCTACACCTTC
CASSQERGSIGGYTF
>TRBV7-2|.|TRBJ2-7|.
TGTGCCAGCAGTAAAAAAACAGGGTTCAGCGAGCAGTACTTC
CASSKKTGFSEQYF
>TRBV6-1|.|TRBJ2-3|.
TGTGCCAGCGCACAGAACACAGATACGCAGTATTTT
CASAQNTDTQYF